Listed here are 19 T cell receptor beta chains from one sample, sequenced in a study of T and B cells in COVID-19 patients. Blood genomic DNA input for TRB amplification was roughly 230-550 ng. Multiplex PCR with BIOMED2 TRB-A/B primer pools amplified TRB rearrangements. Via MiXCR, TCRdb re-called the multiplex PCR reads, giving one row per CDR3 protein. The data contain roughly 4,000 distinct CDR3 sequences, approximately 26% of them singletons. Sequenced material: blood. These receptors originate from a human donor with active COVID-19. The donor label of this sample is uncertain.

In this sample, this clonotype turned up a few times. V gene TRBV6-6 combines with J gene TRBJ2-3; 14 bases are a match to TRBD2. CDR3 length: 18 residues. Germline CDR1 MNHNY, CDR2 SVGAGI (reference sequence). After removal of 2 bases from V and 1 base from J, the junction contained 5 bases not matched to a gene. The CDR3 DNA is TGTGCCAGCAGTTACCCGACTAGCGGGGGGGTCGGCACAGATACGCAGTATTTT. This codes for CASSYPTSGGVGTDTQYF.

This clonotype was seen only a few times. The CDR3 DNA follows: TGCGCCAGCAGCTTGGGGGACAGGGTCACAGATACGCAGTATTTT. It encodes CASSLGDRVTDTQYF. The chain links TRBV5-1 to TRBJ2-3, with 9 bases matching TRBD1. CDR3 size: 15 residues. The germline V gene has CDR1 SGHRS and CDR2 YFSETQ. Trimming at V came to 0 bases and at J to 2 bases, leaving 1 base not matched to a gene.

This clonotype is judged medium-sized. CDR3 residues: CSVDTAYGYTF. The CDR3 bases are TGCAGCGTTGACACAGCCTATGGCTACACCTTC. The genes are TRBV29-1 and TRBJ1-2; no clear D. Trimming stripped 3 bases from V and 4 bases from J, with 6 bases between. Per the germline V gene, CDR1 is SQVTM and CDR2 is ANQGSEA. The CDR3 consists of 11 residues.

The chain carries TRBV7-9 and TRBJ1-5, with D hard to call. The ends were cut back, 3 bases at V and 4 bases at J, with 4 bases in the middle. The CDR3 runs to 12 residues. Germline CDR1 and CDR2: SEHNR and FQNEAQ (reference sequence). CDR3 region: CASSFRNQPQHF. CDR3 nucleotide sequence: TGTGCCAGCAGCTTTCGTAATCAGCCCCAGCATTTT.

This clonotype counts as medium-sized. The chain joins TRBV19 to TRBJ2-3, with 11 bases lining up with TRBD2. The CDR3 is 17 residues long. The ends lost 4 bases at V and 3 bases at J; junction bases unmatched: 9. Germline CDR1 LNHDA, CDR2 SQIVND (reference sequence). CDR3 sequence reads: CASSTFHGTSGTDTQYF. In DNA form, the CDR3 reads TGTGCCAGTAGTACTTTCCACGGGACTAGCGGAACAGATACGCAGTATTTT.

By proportion, this clonotype is medium-sized (0.01 to 0.1%). The rearrangement links TRBV18 to TRBJ2-3, with D maybe TRBD2 (7 bases). Germline CDR1 reads KGHSH; CDR2 reads LQKENI. The ends were cut back, 3 bases at V and 3 bases at J, with 13 bases in the middle. The CDR3 is made up of 15 amino acids. The CDR3 protein is CASSPLGGRTDTQYF. The CDR3 DNA is TGTGCCAGCTCACCGTTGGGGGGGCGGACAGATACGCAGTATTTT.

The chain links TRBV19 to TRBJ2-6; D is unresolved. The CDR3 has 12 amino acids. The V gene's germline CDR1 is LNHDA and CDR2 SQIVND (reference sequence). Trimming cost V 7 bases and J 3 bases, with 4 bases left between them. The CDR3 sequence: CASTYGANVLTF. CDR3 nucleotides: TGTGCCAGTACCTATGGGGCCAACGTCCTGACTTTC.

This clonotype occurred many times. V and J are TRBV27 and TRBJ2-1; perhaps TRBD2 as D (7 bases). V lost 1 base to trimming and J lost 7 bases, with 17 bases between them. Germline CDR1 and CDR2: MNHEY and SMNVEV (reference sequence). The CDR3 consists of 16 residues. The DNA of the CDR3 is TGTGCCAGCAGTTTATTTTATGGGGGGGCGGGGAATGAGCAGTTCTTC. As protein: CASSLFYGGAGNEQFF.

This clonotype qualifies as medium-sized. This chain uses TRBV19 with TRBJ1-4; D is uncertain. Looked up from germline, CDR1 is LNHDA and CDR2 is SQIVND (reference sequence). The CDR3 is made up of 12 amino acids. V was shortened by 5 bases and J by 10 bases, with 11 bases between the two germline ends. CDR3 amino acids: CASSQPPGKLFF. The CDR3 nucleotides read TGTGCCAGTAGTCAACCTCCCGGAAAACTGTTTTTT.

This chain connects TRBV5-1 to TRBJ2-1; 12 bases line up with TRBD1. The germline V gene has CDR1 SGHRS and CDR2 YFSETQ. The CDR3 covers 16 residues. V lost 0 bases and J lost 8; bases outside the gene matches: 6. The CDR3 sequence: CASSLGGTGGFDEQFF. The CDR3 DNA follows: TGCGCCAGCAGCTTGGGAGGGACAGGGGGCTTCGATGAGCAGTTCTTC.

Relative to its sample, this clonotype is medium-sized. The chain is built from TRBV18 and TRBJ1-1; D is unclear. The germline V gene has CDR1 KGHSH and CDR2 LQKENI. This CDR3 has 12 residues. V was clipped by 6 bases and J by 3 bases, with 8 bases between them. CDR3 DNA: TGTGCCAGCTCGGCGTTAGACACTGAAGCTTTCTTT. It codes for CASSALDTEAFF. Looking up the rest from reference TRBV18 and TRBJ1-1 gives the full variable domain: NAGVMQNPRHLVRRRGQEARLRCSPMKGHSHVYWYRQLPEEGLKFMVYLQKENIIDESGMPKERFSAEFPKEGPSILRIQQVVRGDSAAYFCASSALDTEAFFGQGTRLTVV.

In this sample, this clonotype is medium-sized. This chain uses TRBV19 with TRBJ2-2, with 9 bases identical to TRBD1. V trimming: 5 bases; J trimming: 5 bases; junction bases outside the gene matches: 6. CDR1 and CDR2 (germline): LNHDA, SQIVND (reference sequence). The CDR3 extends over 15 amino acids. The CDR3 region has the DNA TGTGCCAGTAGTGGAACAGGGGGCTGGACCGGGGAGCTGTTTTTT. It translates to CASSGTGGWTGELFF.

The V gene is TRBV20-1, the J gene TRBJ1-4; tentative D call: TRBD1 (5 bases). The germline gives CDR1 DFQATT, CDR2 SNEGSKA (reference sequence). Trimming took off 2 bases at V and 9 bases at J, with 19 bases between the two ends. The length of the CDR3 is 15 residues. The CDR3 DNA follows: TGCAGTGCTAGACCAGACAGACACAATGATAAAAAACTGTTTTTT. Residues: CSARPDRHNDKKLFF.

This clonotype is deemed medium-sized (0.01 to 0.1%). The chain combines TRBV5-6 with TRBJ2-7, with D possibly being TRBD2 (6 bases). V was shortened by 4 bases and J by 2 bases, with 13 bases between the two germline ends. The V gene's germline CDR1 is SGHDT and CDR2 YYEEEE. The CDR3 totals 14 residues. The CDR3 region is CASSGADYPYEQYF. CDR3 sequence (DNA): TGTGCCAGCAGCGGGGCGGACTACCCCTACGAGCAGTACTTC.

Sample share makes this clonotype medium-sized (0.01 to 0.1%). The chain employs TRBV15 and TRBJ1-1; D uncertain. Between the trimmed V and J ends, which lost 5 bases and 8 bases, there was a span of 15 bases. Germline values: CDR1 LNHNV, CDR2 YYDKDF (reference sequence). The CDR3 loop spans 13 amino acids. In DNA, the CDR3 is TGTGCCACCAGCTACCACCACGGGAGAGAAGCTTTCTTT. It is translated as CATSYHHGREAFF.

This clonotype is labeled medium-sized. This chain links TRBV15 with TRBJ2-5, with no clear D. The CDR3 is 14 residues long. The V end lost 0 bases, the J end lost 5 bases, and 10 bases lay between the germline ends. Germline V CDR1 and CDR2: LNHNV, YYDKDF (reference sequence). The chain's CDR3 is CATSRDLAWETQYF. The DNA of the CDR3 is TGTGCCACCAGCAGAGATCTCGCCTGGGAGACCCAGTACTTC.

This clonotype was detected only once. The chain combines TRBV6-2 or TRBV6-3 with TRBJ1-2; D gene unclear. CDR3 length equals 14 residues. The V end was cut by 4 bases, the J end by 1 base, with 10 bases between. Germline V lookup: CDR1 MNHEY, CDR2 SVGEGT. The CDR3 region is CASSFYGNNYGYTF. The CDR3 DNA is TGTGCCAGCAGTTTTTATGGGAATAACTATGGCTACACCTTC.

On this clonotype itself: One end of the junction is discordant with germline, which a read error may explain. This chain links TRBV7-9 with TRBJ2-1; 9 nucleotides align to TRBD2. The CDR3 runs to 14 residues. Germline values: CDR1 SEHNR, CDR2 FQNEAQ (reference sequence). The CDR3 sequence: CASSAGGSGGPLLF. CDR3 sequence (DNA): TGTGCCAGCAGCGCTGGGGGTAGCGGGGGCCCTCTCCTCTTC.

Within the sample, this clonotype is medium-sized. This sequence joins TRBV6-1 and TRBJ2-3, with D tentatively TRBD2 (6 bases). Trimming stripped 4 bases from V and 5 bases from J, with 13 bases between. The CDR3 spans 14 residues. Germline V lookup: CDR1 MNHNS, CDR2 SASEGT. The DNA for the CDR3 is TGTGCCAGCAGTGCGACTAGAGGGGAAGATACGCAGTATTTT. Amino acids: CASSATRGEDTQYF.